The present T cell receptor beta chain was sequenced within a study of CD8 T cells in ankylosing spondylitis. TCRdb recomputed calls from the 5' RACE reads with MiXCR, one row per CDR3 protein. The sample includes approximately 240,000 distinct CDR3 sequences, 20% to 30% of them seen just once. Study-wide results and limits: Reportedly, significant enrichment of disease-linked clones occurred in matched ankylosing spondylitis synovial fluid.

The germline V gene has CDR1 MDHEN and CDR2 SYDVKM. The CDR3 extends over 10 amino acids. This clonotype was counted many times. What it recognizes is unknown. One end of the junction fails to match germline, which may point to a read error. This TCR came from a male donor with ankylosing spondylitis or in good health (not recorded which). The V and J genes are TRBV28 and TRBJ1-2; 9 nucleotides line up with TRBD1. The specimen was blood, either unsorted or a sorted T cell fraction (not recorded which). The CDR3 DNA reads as TGTGCCAGCGGCCCAAACAGGGGGCTCTTC. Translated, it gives CASGPNRGLF.